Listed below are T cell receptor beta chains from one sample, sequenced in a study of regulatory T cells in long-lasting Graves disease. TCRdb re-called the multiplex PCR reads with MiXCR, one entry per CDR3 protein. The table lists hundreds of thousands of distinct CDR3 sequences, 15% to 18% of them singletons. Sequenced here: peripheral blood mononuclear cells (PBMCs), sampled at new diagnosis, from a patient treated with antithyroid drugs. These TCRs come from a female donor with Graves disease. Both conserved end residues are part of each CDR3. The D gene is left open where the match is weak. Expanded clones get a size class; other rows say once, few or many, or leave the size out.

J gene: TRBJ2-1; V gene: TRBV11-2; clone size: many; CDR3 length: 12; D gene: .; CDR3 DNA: TGTGCCAGCAGCTTAGTTTCGGCAGGGCAGTTCTTC; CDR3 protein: CASSLVSAGQFF
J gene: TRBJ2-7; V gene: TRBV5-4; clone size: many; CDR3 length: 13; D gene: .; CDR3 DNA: TGTGCCAGCACCGGGGACAACTCCTACGAGCAGTACTTC; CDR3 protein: CASTGDNSYEQYF
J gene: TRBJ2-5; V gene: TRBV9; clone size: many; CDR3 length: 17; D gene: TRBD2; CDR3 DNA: TGTGCCAGCAGCGTAGAAGAAGGGAGGGGCGACCGGGAGACCCAGTACTTC; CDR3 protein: CASSVEEGRGDRETQYF
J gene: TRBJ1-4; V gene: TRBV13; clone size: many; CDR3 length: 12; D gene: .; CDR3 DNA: TGTGCCAGCAGCTTGGGAGCCGAAAAACTGTTTTTT; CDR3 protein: CASSLGAEKLFF
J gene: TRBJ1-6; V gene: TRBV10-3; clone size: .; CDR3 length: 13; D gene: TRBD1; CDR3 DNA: TGTGCCTCTACGGGGACAGGTGATTCACCCCTCCACTTT; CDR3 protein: CASTGTGDSPLHF
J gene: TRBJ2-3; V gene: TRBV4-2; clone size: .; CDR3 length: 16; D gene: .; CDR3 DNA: TGTGCCAGCAGCCAAGTAAGCCAGGGGAGAGGAGATACGCAGTATTTT; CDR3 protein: CASSQVSQGRGDTQYF
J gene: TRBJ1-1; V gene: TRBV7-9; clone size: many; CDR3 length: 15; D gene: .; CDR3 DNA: TGTGCCAGCAGCTTAGTGGCAGGGGCCGCAACTGAAGCTTTCTTT; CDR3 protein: CASSLVAGAATEAFF
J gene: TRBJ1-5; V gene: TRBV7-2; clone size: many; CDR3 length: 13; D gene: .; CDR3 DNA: TGTGCCAGCAGCCGGGGGCAGGTTCAGCCCCAGCATTTT; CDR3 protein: CASSRGQVQPQHF
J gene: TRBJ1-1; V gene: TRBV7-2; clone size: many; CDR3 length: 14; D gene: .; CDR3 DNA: TGTGCCAGCAGCTTAGGGGCACCAATCACTGAAGCTTTCTTT; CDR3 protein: CASSLGAPITEAFF
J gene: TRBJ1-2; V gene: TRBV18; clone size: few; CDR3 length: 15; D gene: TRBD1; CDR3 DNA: TGTGCCAGCTCACCAGGACAGGAGGGTTACTATGGCTACACCTTC; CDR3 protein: CASSPGQEGYYGYTF
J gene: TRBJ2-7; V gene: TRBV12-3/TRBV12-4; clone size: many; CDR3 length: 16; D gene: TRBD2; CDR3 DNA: TGTGCCAGCAGTTTACCGGGACTAGCATTTTCCTACGAGCAGTACTTC; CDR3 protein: CASSLPGLAFSYEQYF